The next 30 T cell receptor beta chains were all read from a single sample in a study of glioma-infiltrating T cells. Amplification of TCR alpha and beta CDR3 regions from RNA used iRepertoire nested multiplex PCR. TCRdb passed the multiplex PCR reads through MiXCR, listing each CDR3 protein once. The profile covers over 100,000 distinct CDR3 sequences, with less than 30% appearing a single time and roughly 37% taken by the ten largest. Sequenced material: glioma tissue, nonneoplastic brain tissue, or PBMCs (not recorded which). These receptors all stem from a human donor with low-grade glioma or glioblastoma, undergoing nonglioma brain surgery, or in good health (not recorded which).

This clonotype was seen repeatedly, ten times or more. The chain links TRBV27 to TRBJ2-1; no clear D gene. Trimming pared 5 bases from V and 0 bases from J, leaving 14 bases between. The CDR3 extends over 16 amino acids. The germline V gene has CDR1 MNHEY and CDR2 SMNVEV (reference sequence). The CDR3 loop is CASSIARSSSYNEQFF. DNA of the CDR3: TGTGCCAGCAGTATAGCTAGGTCTAGCTCCTACAATGAGCAGTTCTTC.

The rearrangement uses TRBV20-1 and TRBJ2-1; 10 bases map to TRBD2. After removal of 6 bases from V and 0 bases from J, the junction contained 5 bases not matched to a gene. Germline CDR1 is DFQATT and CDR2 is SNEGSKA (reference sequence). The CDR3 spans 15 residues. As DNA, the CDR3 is TGCAGTGCCCGAACTAGCGGGAACTCCTACAATGAGCAGTTCTTC. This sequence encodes CSARTSGNSYNEQFF.

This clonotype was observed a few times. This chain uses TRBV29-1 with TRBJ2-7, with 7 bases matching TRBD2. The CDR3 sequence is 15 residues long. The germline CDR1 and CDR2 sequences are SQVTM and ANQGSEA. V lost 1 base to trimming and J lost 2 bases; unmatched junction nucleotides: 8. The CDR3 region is CSVEGRAGVPYEQYF. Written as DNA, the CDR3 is TGCAGCGTTGAAGGGCGGGCGGGAGTGCCCTACGAGCAGTACTTC.

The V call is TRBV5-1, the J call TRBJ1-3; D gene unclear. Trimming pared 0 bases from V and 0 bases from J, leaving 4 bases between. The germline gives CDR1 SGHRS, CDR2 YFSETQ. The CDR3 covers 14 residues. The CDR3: CASSLGSSGNTIYF. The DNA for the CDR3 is TGCGCCAGCAGCTTGGGCAGCTCTGGAAACACCATATATTTT.

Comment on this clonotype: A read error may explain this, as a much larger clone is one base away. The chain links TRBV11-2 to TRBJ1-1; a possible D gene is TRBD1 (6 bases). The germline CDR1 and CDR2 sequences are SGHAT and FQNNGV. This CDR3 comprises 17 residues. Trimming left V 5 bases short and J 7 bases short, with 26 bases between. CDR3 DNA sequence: TGTGCCAGCAGCGGCACACTCATCTCTGGCAGGGGTGGTGAAGCTTTCTTT. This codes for CASSGTLISGRGGEAFF.

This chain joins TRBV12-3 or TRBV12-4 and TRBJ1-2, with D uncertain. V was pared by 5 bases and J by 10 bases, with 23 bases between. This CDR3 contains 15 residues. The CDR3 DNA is TGTGCCAGCAGTCTCCACACCGAGGGAATCTATAACTACACCTTC. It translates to CASSLHTEGIYNYTF.

DNA for the CDR3: TGCGCCAGCAGCCGCAAGACAGGTAGCGGGTACCCAAATGAGCAGTTCTTC. It encodes CASSRKTGSGYPNEQFF. V usage is TRBV4-3 and J usage is TRBJ2-1, with D perhaps TRBD2 (7 bases). Deletions cut 4 bases from V and 7 bases from J, with 23 bases between. The CDR3 runs to 17 residues. Per germline, CDR1 LGHNA and CDR2 YSLEER.

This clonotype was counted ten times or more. The CDR3 DNA sequence: TGCAGTGCTAGAGAGGTCGGCAGGGCGTACCAAGAGACCCAGTACTTC. The encoded protein is CSAREVGRAYQETQYF. This chain connects TRBV20-1 to TRBJ2-5; D is perhaps TRBD1 (5 bases). The CDR3 is 16 residues long. Germline V gives CDR1 DFQATT, CDR2 SNEGSKA (reference sequence). Trimming took 0 bases from V and 0 from J, leaving 14 bases between them.

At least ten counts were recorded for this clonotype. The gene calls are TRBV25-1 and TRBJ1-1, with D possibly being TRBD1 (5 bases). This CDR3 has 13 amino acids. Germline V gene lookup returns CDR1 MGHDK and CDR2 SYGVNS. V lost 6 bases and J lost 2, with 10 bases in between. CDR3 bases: TGTGCCAGCAGCAGTACAGGTAACACTGAAGCTTTCTTT. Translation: CASSSTGNTEAFF. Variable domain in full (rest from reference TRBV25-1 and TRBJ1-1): EADIYQTPRYLVIGTGKKITLECSQTMGHDKMYWYQQDPGMELHLIHYSYGVNSTEKGDLSSESTVSRIRTEHFPLTLESARPSHTSQYLCASSSTGNTEAFFGQGTRLTVV.

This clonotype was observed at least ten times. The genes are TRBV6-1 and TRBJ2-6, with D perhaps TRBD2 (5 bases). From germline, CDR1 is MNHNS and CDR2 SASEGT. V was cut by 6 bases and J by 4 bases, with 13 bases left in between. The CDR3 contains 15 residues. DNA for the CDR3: TGTGCCAGCAGCCCCGGAGGACTGGGGGCCAACGTCCTGACTTTC. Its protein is CASSPGGLGANVLTF.

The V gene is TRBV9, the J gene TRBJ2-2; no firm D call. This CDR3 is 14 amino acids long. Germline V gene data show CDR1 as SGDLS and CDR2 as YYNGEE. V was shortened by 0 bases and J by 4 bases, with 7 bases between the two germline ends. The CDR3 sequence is CASSVAGPTGELFF. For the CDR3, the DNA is TGTGCCAGCAGCGTAGCCGGGCCCACCGGGGAGCTGTTTTTT.

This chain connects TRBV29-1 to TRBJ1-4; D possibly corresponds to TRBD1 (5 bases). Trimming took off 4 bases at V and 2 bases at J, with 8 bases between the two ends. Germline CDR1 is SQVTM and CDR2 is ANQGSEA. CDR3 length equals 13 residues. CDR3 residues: CSVGGVTNEKLFF. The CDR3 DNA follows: TGCAGCGTTGGGGGGGTGACTAATGAAAAACTGTTTTTT.

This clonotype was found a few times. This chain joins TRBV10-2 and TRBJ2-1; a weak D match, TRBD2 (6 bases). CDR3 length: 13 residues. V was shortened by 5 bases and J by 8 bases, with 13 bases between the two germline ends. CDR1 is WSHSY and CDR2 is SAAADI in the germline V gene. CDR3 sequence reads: CASSLSLAHEQFF. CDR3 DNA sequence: TGCGCCAGCAGTCTATCCCTAGCGCATGAGCAGTTCTTC.

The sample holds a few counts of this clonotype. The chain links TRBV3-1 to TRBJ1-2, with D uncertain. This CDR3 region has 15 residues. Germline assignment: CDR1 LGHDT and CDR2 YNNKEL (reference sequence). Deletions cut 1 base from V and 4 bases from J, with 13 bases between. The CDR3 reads CASSQGVGPGYGYTF. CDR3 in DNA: TGTGCCAGCAGCCAAGGTGTAGGGCCGGGCTATGGCTACACCTTC.

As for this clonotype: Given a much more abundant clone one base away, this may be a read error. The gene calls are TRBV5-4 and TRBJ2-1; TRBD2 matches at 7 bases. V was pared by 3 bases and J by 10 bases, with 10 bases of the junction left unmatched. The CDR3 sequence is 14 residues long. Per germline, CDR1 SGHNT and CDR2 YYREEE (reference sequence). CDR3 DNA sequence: TGTGCCAGCAGCTCCGGACTAGGCTCCTACGAGCAGTTCTTC. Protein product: CASSSGLGSYEQFF. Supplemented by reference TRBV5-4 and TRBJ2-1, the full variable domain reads ETGVTQSPTHLIKTRGQQVTLRCSSQSGHNTVSWYQQALGQGPQFIFQYYREEENGRGNFPPRFSGLQFPNYSSELNVNALELDDSALYLCASSSGLGSYEQFFGPGTRLTVL.

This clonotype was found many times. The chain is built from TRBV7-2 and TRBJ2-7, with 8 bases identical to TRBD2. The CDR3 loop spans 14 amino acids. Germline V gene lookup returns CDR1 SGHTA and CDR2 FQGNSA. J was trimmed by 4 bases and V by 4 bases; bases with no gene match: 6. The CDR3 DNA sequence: TGTGCCAGCAGCTCTAGGCGGGAGGTTTACGAGCAGTACTTC. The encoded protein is CASSSRREVYEQYF.

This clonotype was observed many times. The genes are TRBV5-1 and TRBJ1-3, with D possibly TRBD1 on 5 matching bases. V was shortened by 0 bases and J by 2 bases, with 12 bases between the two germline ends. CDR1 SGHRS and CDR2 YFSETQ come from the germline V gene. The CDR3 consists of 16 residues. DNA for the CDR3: TGCGCCAGCAGCTTGGTCCCGGACATGGCTGGAAACACCATATATTTT. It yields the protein CASSLVPDMAGNTIYF.

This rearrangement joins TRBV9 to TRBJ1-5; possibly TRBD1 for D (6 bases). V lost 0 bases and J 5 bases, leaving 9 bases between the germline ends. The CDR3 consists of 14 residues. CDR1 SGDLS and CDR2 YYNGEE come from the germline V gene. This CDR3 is CASSVGAGDQPQHF. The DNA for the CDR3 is TGTGCCAGCAGCGTAGGGGCAGGGGATCAGCCCCAGCATTTT. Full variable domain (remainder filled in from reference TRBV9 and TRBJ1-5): DSGVTQTPKHLITATGQRVTLRCSPRSGDLSVYWYQQSLDQGLQFLIQYYNGEERAKGNILERFSAQQFPDLHSELNLSSLELGDSALYFCASSVGAGDQPQHFGDGTRLSIL.

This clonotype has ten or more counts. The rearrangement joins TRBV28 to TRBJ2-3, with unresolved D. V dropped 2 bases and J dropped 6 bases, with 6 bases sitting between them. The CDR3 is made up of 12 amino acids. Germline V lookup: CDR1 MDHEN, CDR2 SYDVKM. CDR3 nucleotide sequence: TGTGCCAGCAGTTTAAGAAAGGATACGCAGTATTTT. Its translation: CASSLRKDTQYF.

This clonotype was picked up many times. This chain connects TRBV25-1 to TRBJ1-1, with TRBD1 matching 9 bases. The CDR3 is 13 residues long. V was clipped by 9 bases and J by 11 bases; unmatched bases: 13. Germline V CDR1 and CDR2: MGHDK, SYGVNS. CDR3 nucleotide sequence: TGTGCCAGTAACAGGGGGCCAGGCAGAGCGGCTTTCTTT. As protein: CASNRGPGRAAFF.

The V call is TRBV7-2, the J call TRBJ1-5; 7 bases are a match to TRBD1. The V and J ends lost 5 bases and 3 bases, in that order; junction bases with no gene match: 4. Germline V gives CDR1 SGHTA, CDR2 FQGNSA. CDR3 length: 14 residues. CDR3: CASSRDSLNQPQHF. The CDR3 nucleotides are TGTGCCAGCAGCCGGGACAGCCTCAATCAGCCCCAGCATTTT.

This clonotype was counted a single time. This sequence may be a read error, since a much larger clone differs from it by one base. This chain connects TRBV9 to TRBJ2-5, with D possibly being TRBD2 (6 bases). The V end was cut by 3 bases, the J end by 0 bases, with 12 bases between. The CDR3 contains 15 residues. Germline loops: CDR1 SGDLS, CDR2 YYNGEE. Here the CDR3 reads CASSAWWGDQETQYF. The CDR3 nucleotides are TGTGCCAGCAGCGCATGGTGGGGGGACCAAGAGACCCAGTACTTC.

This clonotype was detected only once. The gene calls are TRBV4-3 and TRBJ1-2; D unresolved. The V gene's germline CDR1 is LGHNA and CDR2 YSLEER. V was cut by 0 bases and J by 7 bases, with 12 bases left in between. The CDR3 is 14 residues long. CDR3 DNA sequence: TGCGCCAGCAGCCAAGATCGCGCAGGTCCTGGCTACACCTTC. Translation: CASSQDRAGPGYTF.

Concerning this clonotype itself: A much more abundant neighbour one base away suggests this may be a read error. CDR3 loop: CASSLVNSMNTKAFF. CDR3 sequence (DNA): TGTGCCAGCAGCTTAGTTAACAGCATGAACACTAAAGCTTTCTTT. The chain joins TRBV11-2 to TRBJ1-1; D call uncertain. CDR3 length equals 15 residues. The V gene's germline CDR1 is SGHAT and CDR2 FQNNGV.

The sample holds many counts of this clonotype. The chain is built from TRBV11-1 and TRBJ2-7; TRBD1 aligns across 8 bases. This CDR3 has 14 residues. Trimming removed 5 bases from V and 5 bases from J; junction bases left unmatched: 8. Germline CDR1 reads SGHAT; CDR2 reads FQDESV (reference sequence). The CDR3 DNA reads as TGTGCCAGCAGCCGGACAGGGAATACCAACGAGCAGTACTTC. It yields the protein CASSRTGNTNEQYF. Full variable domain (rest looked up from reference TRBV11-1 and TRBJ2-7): EAEVAQSPRYKITEKSQAVAFWCDPISGHATLYWYRQILGQGPELLVQFQDESVVDDSQLPKDRFSAERLKGVDSTLKIQPAELGDSAMYLCASSRTGNTNEQYFGPGTRLTVT.

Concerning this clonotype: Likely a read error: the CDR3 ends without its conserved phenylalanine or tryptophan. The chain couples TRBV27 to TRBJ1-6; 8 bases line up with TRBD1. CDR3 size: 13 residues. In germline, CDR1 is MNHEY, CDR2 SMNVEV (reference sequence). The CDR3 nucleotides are TGTGCAACCGGGGGACAGGCGGGCTCACCACTCCACTAT. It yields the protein CATGGQAGSPLHY.

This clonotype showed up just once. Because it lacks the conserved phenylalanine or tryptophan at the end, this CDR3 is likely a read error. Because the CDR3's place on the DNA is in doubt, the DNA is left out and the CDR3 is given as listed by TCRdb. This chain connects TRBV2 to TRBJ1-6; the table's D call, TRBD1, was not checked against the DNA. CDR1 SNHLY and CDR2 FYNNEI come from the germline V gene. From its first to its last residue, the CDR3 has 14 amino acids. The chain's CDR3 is CTSSTKGNYSPFHC.

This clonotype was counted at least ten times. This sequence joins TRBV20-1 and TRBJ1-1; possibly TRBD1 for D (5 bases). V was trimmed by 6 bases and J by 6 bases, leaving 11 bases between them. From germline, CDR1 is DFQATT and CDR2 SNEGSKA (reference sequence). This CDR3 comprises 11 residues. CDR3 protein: CSAKRGSEAFF. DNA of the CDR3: TGCAGTGCAAAAAGGGGCTCTGAAGCTTTCTTT.

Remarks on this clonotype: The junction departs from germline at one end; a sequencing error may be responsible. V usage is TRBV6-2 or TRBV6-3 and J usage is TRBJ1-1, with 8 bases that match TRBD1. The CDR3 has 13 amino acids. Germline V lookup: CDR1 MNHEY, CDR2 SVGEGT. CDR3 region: CSSSYGQGTEAFF. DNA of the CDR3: TGTTCCAGCAGTTATGGACAGGGCACTGAGGCTTTCTTT.

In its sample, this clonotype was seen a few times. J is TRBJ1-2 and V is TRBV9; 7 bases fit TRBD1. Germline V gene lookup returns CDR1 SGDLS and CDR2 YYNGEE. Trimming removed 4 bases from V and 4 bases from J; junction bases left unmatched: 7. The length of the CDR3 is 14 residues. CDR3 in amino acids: CASSMQGEGYGYTF. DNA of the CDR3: TGTGCCAGCAGCATGCAGGGGGAAGGCTATGGCTACACCTTC.